Given below is one TCR beta chain in context. This sample is part of a study of blood T cells in healthy people across ages. Drawing of peripheral blood yielded approximately 10 milliliters from each donor. CDR1 is KGHSH and CDR2 is LQKENI in the germline V gene. The CDR3 extends over 17 amino acids. V gave up 1 base and J gave up 5 bases; unmatched junction bases: 4. Primers used in a second PCR of roughly 6 to 11 cycles were a sample-barcoded 5' primer and a J-beta primer mix. TCRdb independently ran MiXCR on the 5' RACE reads; one entry per CDR3 protein. There are 1.5 million to 2 million distinct CDR3 sequences in the sample; roughly 50% occur only once, and about 2.1% lies in the top ten.

Sequenced material: blood. The V and J genes are TRBV18 and TRBJ2-1; TRBD2 matches at 14 bases. The origin of this receptor is a woman in her 40s in good health. The CDR3 spells CASSPRTSGGPNNEQFF. In DNA form, the CDR3 reads TGTGCCAGCTCACCACGGACTAGCGGGGGGCCAAACAATGAGCAGTTCTTC.